These 18 T cell receptor beta chains originate from one sample sequenced in a study of T cell clonotyping in hematopoietic cell transplantation. This table comes from immunoSEQ multiplex PCR, and its TCRdb copy is limited to in-frame clones, with some not included. The profile shows 55,000 to 70,000 clones, approximately 94% of them singletons. Material for sequencing was peripheral blood mononuclear cells. These receptors were obtained from a man aged 50-59 years in good health. Some clones in this sample may be carry-over from other donors' samples.

The V call is TRBV6-6, the J call TRBJ2-5; D gene uncertain. The CDR3 runs 12 residues. Germline CDR1 is MNHNY and CDR2 is SVGAGI (reference sequence). The V end was cut by 0 bases, the J end by 5 bases, with 4 bases between. The CDR3 loop is CASSYSKETQYF. The CDR3 DNA reads TGTGCCAGCAGTTACTCGAAGGAGACCCAGTACTTC.

V usage is TRBV2 and J usage is TRBJ1-2; D is possibly TRBD1 (6 bases). The V gene's germline CDR1 is SNHLY and CDR2 FYNNEI. This CDR3 has 13 amino acids. The V gene lost 6 bases and the J gene lost 8 bases, with 16 bases spanning the gap. CDR3 region: CASRPGQLRGYTF. CDR3 in DNA: TGTGCCAGCAGGCCAGGACAGCTTCGAGGCTACACCTTC.

The chain links TRBV14 to TRBJ2-2, with 8 positions matching TRBD1. Germline V CDR1 and CDR2: SGHDN, FVKESK. The V gene end was trimmed by 1 base and the J gene end by 5 bases; junction bases not matched to a gene: 3. The CDR3 is 15 residues long. The CDR3 loop is CASSQVRGLTGELFF. For the CDR3, the DNA is TGTGCCAGCAGCCAAGTCAGGGGGCTTACCGGGGAGCTGTTTTTT.

The genes are TRBV18 and TRBJ1-4, with no clear D. The CDR3 contains 15 residues. V shed 3 bases and J shed 2 bases, with 10 bases lying between them. CDR1 is KGHSH and CDR2 is LQKENI in the germline V gene. Here the CDR3 reads CASSPTATTNEKLFF. The CDR3 coding sequence is TGTGCCAGCTCACCGACGGCGACGACTAATGAAAAACTGTTTTTT. Filled out from reference TRBV18 and TRBJ1-4, the complete variable domain reads NAGVMQNPRHLVRRRGQEARLRCSPMKGHSHVYWYRQLPEEGLKFMVYLQKENIIDESGMPKERFSAEFPKEGPSILRIQQVVRGDSAAYFCASSPTATTNEKLFFGSGTQLSVL.

The J gene is TRBJ2-3, the V gene TRBV6-6; D unclear. The CDR3 runs 13 residues. Trimming removed 0 bases at V and 5 bases at J, with 6 bases between. Germline CDR1 is MNHNY and CDR2 is SVGAGI (reference sequence). The CDR3 protein is CASSYSAGDTQYF. The DNA for the CDR3 is TGTGCCAGCAGTTACTCTGCCGGAGATACGCAGTATTTT.

The genes are TRBV29-1 and TRBJ2-7, with D uncertain. Germline values: CDR1 SQVTM, CDR2 ANQGSEA. The CDR3 has 12 residues. The V gene lost 0 bases and the J gene lost 4 bases, with 7 bases spanning the gap. The CDR3 region is CSVEDGFYEQYF. The DNA for the CDR3 is TGCAGCGTTGAAGATGGGTTTTACGAGCAGTACTTC.

The chain carries TRBV6-1 and TRBJ1-4; 7 bases align to TRBD1. The trim removed 0 bases at V and 11 bases at J, leaving 12 bases unmatched. The CDR3 covers 16 residues. Germline CDR1 and CDR2: MNHNS and SASEGT. DNA for the CDR3: TGTGCCAGCAGTGAAGCGGTAGGGACAGCGGATGGGAAACTGTTTTTT. This encodes CASSEAVGTADGKLFF.

The chain carries TRBV10-3 and TRBJ1-1; D perhaps matches TRBD1 (6 bases). This CDR3 is built from 15 residues. The V end was cut by 3 bases, the J end by 0 bases, with 11 bases between. Germline loops: CDR1 ENHRY, CDR2 SYGVKD. In DNA, the CDR3 is TGTGCCATCAGTGATCCAGGGGTCATGAACACTGAAGCTTTCTTT. This codes for CAISDPGVMNTEAFF.

This CDR3 is CASSIAFGYTF. CDR3 DNA: TGTGCCAGTAGTATAGCCTTCGGCTACACCTTC. This rearrangement joins TRBV19 to TRBJ1-2; D not certain. V lost 1 base and J 8 bases, leaving 5 bases between the germline ends. The CDR3 length is 11 residues. Germline CDR1 reads LNHDA; CDR2 reads SQIVND (reference sequence).

The chain couples TRBV27 to TRBJ2-7; TRBD2 matches 8 bases. The CDR3 contains 16 residues. Germline V gene data show CDR1 as MNHEY and CDR2 as SMNVEV (reference sequence). J was trimmed by 7 bases and V by 4 bases; bases with no gene match: 15. CDR3: CASSSIGLALVREQYF. The CDR3 nucleotides read TGTGCCAGCAGTTCGATTGGACTAGCCCTGGTGCGGGAGCAGTACTTC.

The genes are TRBV6-6 and TRBJ1-1, with a tentative D call TRBD1 (6 bases). Trimming stripped 5 bases from V and 1 base from J, with 11 bases between. The CDR3 is made up of 14 amino acids. Germline CDR1 is MNHNY and CDR2 is SVGAGI (reference sequence). The CDR3 loop reads CASSPWTANTEAFF. For the CDR3, the DNA is TGTGCCAGCAGTCCATGGACAGCGAACACTGAAGCTTTCTTT.

V and J are TRBV7-2 and TRBJ2-3; D uncertain. The V and J ends lost 6 bases and 4 bases respectively, with 14 bases between them. The germline CDR1 and CDR2 sequences are SGHTA and FQGNSA. The CDR3 is made up of 14 amino acids. CDR3 in DNA: TGTGCCAGCAGTTCTCCCCAGCTCCCAGATACGCAGTATTTT. It is translated as CASSSPQLPDTQYF.

The rearrangement joins TRBV4-3 to TRBJ2-3, with D possibly being TRBD2 (5 bases). CDR1 is LGHNA and CDR2 is YSLEER in the germline V gene. The CDR3 consists of 17 residues. V lost 0 bases and J lost 4, with 17 bases in between. In DNA, the CDR3 is TGCGCCAGCAGCCAAGATTGGGCGGGTCGCGGGTCAGATACGCAGTATTTT. Translation: CASSQDWAGRGSDTQYF.

There are a few counts of this clone. The gene calls are TRBV19 and TRBJ1-2; D perhaps matches TRBD1 (5 bases). V lost 3 bases, J lost 10 bases, and 15 bases lay in between. This CDR3 is built from 13 residues. Germline values: CDR1 LNHDA, CDR2 SQIVND (reference sequence). CDR3 region: CASSISGIAAYTF. The CDR3 nucleotides are TGTGCCAGTAGTATTTCAGGGATCGCCGCCTACACCTTC.

The chain couples TRBV7-3 to TRBJ1-2, with TRBD1 matching over 7 bases. This CDR3 has 15 residues. Germline-derived CDR1 and CDR2 are SGHTA and FQGTGA. J was trimmed by 3 bases and V by 5 bases; bases with no gene match: 9. The CDR3 region has the DNA TGTGCCAGCAGCCCTCAGACAGGGTTGGACTATGGCTACACCTTC. Residues: CASSPQTGLDYGYTF.

This chain links TRBV28 with TRBJ2-5; possibly TRBD1 or TRBD2 for D (5 bases each). V lost 5 bases to trimming and J lost 2 bases, with 12 bases between them. The CDR3 loop spans 14 amino acids. CDR1 and CDR2 from the germline V gene are MDHEN and SYDVKM. This chain's CDR3 is CASSSVGGQETQYF. CDR3 nucleotides: TGTGCCAGCAGTAGTGTTGGGGGACAAGAGACCCAGTACTTC. The whole variable domain, remainder taken from reference TRBV28 and TRBJ2-5, is DVKVTQSSRYLVKRTGEKVFLECVQDMDHENMFWYRQDPGLGLRLIYFSYDVKMKEKGDIPEGYSVSREKKERFSLILESASTNQTSMYLCASSSVGGQETQYFGPGTRLLVL.

The V and J genes are TRBV6-6 and TRBJ1-3; D is uncertain. Trimming cost V 10 bases and J 4 bases, with 17 bases left between them. There are 14 residues in the CDR3. In germline, CDR1 is MNHNY, CDR2 SVGAGI (reference sequence). This CDR3 reads CATTLSGEGNTIYF. The DNA of the CDR3 is TGTGCCACTACGCTTTCTGGGGAGGGAAACACCATATATTTT.

The chain has TRBV9 and TRBJ2-5; 7 bases are shared with TRBD1. There are 16 residues in the CDR3. The V gene end was trimmed by 1 base and the J gene end by 4 bases; junction bases not matched to a gene: 10. Germline V gene data show CDR1 as SGDLS and CDR2 as YYNGEE. Written as DNA, the CDR3 is TGTGCCAGCAGCGTAACTGACAGGGTACGAGGAGAGACCCAGTACTTC. Protein product: CASSVTDRVRGETQYF. The variable domain in full, completed from reference TRBV9 and TRBJ2-5, reads DSGVTQTPKHLITATGQRVTLRCSPRSGDLSVYWYQQSLDQGLQFLIQYYNGEERAKGNILERFSAQQFPDLHSELNLSSLELGDSALYFCASSVTDRVRGETQYFGPGTRLLVL.